This T cell receptor beta chain came from a study of cytomegalovirus exposure and HLA in healthy donors. 60 Vbeta and 13 Jbeta primers were used in PCR. Measured with immunoSEQ multiplex PCR; TCRdb has only the in-frame clones, and not every one. The table lists roughly 190,000 clones, about 9% of them singletons. The donors (healthy individuals) were bone marrow donors. V shed 0 bases and J shed 11 bases, with 15 bases lying between them. The CDR3 consists of 14 residues. CDR1 is SGHRS and CDR2 is YFSETQ in the germline V gene. The sample comprised PBMCs. The TCR sequence derives from a young woman in good health and CMV-seropositive. The V call is TRBV5-1, the J call TRBJ1-5; tentative D call: TRBD1 (6 bases). The DNA for the CDR3 is TGCGCCAGCAGCTTGGAGGCGGGGGGCGGGACCCAGCATTTT. It codes for CASSLEAGGGTQHF.